One sample yielded the 6 T cell receptor beta chains listed below, sequenced in a study of Ad26.COV2.S vaccination and SARS-CoV-2 variants. TCRdb keeps only in-frame clones here, not all; method: immunoSEQ multiplex PCR. The sample records a few hundred thousand clones, roughly 80% being singletons. Treatment of the sample: roughly 20 received Ad26.COV2.S at low or high dose, single or two shots; roughly five received placebo; per-sample allocation not given. On day 63 after the first injection, vaccine and placebo recipients gave samples. The input for sequencing was peripheral blood, taken in a trial of Ad26.COV2.S vaccine versus placebo. These receptors all stem from a person between 18 and 65 years old who received the Ad26.COV2.S COVID-19 vaccine or a placebo.

This clone was picked up one time. The chain combines TRBV25-1 with TRBJ2-4; D may be TRBD2 (6 bases). Germline CDR1 MGHDK, CDR2 SYGVNS. The V end lost 3 bases, the J end lost 3 bases, and 12 bases lay between the germline ends. The CDR3 totals 15 residues. DNA of the CDR3: TGTGCCAGCAGTGATGAAGGAGGGGTCAAAAACATTCAGTACTTC. As protein: CASSDEGGVKNIQYF.

This clone was counted once. V and J are TRBV11-2 and TRBJ2-2, with D unresolved. V was pared by 5 bases and J by 2 bases, with 9 bases between. This CDR3 spans 14 amino acids. Germline V gives CDR1 SGHAT, CDR2 FQNNGV. The CDR3 bases are TGTGCCAGCAGCCCGCAGTTAAACACCGGGGAGCTGTTTTTT. It translates to CASSPQLNTGELFF. The full variable domain, with the rest looked up from reference TRBV11-2 and TRBJ2-2, is EAGVAQSPRYKIIEKRQSVAFWCNPISGHATLYWYQQILGQGPKLLIQFQNNGVVDDSQLPKDRFSAERLKGVDSTLKIQPAKLEDSAVYLCASSPQLNTGELFFGEGSRLTVL.

This clone has more than one count but fewer than ten. The chain links TRBV2 to TRBJ1-5, with unresolved D. Germline V gives CDR1 SNHLY, CDR2 FYNNEI. V was shortened by 4 bases and J by 7 bases, with 14 bases between the two germline ends. There are 14 residues in the CDR3. The CDR3: CASSGSPLDQPQHF. DNA of the CDR3: TGTGCCAGCAGTGGAAGCCCCCTGGACCAGCCCCAGCATTTT.

This clone has more than one count but fewer than ten. The V and J genes are TRBV18 and TRBJ1-1; 8 bases line up with TRBD1. Germline V gene data show CDR1 as KGHSH and CDR2 as LQKENI. This CDR3 is 19 amino acids long. Trimming at V came to 1 base and at J to 9 bases, leaving 22 bases not matched to a gene. The CDR3 protein is CASSPQTEIWTGTLPQAFF. CDR3 in DNA: TGTGCCAGCTCACCACAGACCGAGATTTGGACAGGGACCCTCCCGCAAGCTTTCTTT.

This chain uses TRBV2 with TRBJ1-2, with unresolved D. V was shortened by 2 bases and J by 9 bases, with 13 bases between the two germline ends. Germline V lookup: CDR1 SNHLY, CDR2 FYNNEI. The CDR3 loop spans 13 amino acids. CDR3 loop: CASSESSALSYTF. DNA of the CDR3: TGTGCCAGCAGTGAATCGTCGGCCTTGAGCTACACCTTC.

The CDR3 DNA follows: TGTGCCAGTAGTATGGTCGGGACAGGGGAAGGGCAGTACTTC. Encoded protein: CASSMVGTGEGQYF. The chain uses TRBV19 and TRBJ2-7; TRBD1 aligns across 10 bases. The V gene end was trimmed by 3 bases and the J gene end by 9 bases; junction bases not matched to a gene: 8. This CDR3 spans 14 amino acids. The germline V gene encodes CDR1 LNHDA and CDR2 SQIVND (reference sequence).